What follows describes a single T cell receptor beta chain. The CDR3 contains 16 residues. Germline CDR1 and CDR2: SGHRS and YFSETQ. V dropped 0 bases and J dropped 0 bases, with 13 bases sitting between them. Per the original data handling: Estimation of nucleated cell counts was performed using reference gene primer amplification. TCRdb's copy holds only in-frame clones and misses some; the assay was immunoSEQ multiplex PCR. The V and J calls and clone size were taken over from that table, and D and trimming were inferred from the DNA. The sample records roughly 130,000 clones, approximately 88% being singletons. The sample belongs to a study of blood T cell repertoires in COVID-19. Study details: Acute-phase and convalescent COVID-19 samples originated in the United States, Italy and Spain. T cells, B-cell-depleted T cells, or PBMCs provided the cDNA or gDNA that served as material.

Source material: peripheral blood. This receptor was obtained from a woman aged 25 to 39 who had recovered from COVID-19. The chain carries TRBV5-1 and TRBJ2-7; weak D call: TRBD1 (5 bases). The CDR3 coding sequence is TGCGCCAGCAGCTTGGCGGCAGGGCCGAGCTCCTACGAGCAGTACTTC. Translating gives CASSLAAGPSSYEQYF.